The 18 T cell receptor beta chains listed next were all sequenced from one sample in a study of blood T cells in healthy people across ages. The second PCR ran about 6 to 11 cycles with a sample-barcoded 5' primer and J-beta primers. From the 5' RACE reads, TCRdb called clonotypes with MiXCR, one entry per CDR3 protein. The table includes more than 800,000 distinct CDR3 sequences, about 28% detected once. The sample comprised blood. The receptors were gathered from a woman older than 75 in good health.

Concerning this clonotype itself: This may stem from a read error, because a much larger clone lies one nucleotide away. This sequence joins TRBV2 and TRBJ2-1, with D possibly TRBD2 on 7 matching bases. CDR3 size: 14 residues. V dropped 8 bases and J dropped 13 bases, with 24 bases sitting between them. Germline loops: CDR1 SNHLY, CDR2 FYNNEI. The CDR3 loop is CASYRGGEGGGQFF. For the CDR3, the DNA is TGTGCCAGCTATAGGGGGGGCGAGGGGGGAGGACAGTTCTTC.

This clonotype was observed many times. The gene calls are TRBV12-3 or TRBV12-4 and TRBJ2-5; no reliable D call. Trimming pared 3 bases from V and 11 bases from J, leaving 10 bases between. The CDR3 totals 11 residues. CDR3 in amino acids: CASSFRDEQYF. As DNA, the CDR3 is TGTGCCAGCAGTTTCAGAGATGAGCAGTACTTC.

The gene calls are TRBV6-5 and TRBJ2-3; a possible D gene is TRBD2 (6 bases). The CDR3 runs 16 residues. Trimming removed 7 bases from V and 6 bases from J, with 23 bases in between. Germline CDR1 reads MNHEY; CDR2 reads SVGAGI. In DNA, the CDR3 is TGTGCCAGCAAACGGGAGTTCGGCCAGGAGGCGGATACGCAGTATTTT. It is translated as CASKREFGQEADTQYF.

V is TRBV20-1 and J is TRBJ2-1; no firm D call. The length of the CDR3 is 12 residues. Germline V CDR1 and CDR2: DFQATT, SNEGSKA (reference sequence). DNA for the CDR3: TGCGGAAGACGGACCTTACACAATGAGCAGTTCTTC. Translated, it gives CGRRTLHNEQFF.

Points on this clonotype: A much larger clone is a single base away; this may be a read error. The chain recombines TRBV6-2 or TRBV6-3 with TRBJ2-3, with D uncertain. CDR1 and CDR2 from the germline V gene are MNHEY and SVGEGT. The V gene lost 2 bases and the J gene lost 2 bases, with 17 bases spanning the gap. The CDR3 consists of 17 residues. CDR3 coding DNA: TGTGCCAGCAGTTACCCGATAGGACGTCTCTCCACAGATACGCAGTATTTT. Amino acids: CASSYPIGRLSTDTQYF.

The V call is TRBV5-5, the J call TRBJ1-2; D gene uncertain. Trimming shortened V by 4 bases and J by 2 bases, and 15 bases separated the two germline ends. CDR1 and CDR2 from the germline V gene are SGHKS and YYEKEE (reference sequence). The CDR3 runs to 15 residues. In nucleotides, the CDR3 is TGTGCCAGCAGCCCGGACCCCGGTAGAAACTATGGCTACACCTTC. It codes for CASSPDPGRNYGYTF.

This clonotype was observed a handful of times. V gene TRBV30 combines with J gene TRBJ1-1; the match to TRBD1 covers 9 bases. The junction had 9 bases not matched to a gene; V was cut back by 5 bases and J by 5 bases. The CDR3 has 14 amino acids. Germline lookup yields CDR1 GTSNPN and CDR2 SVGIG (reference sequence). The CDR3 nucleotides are TGTGCCTGGGTTGCCGGGACAGGGTGGACTGAAGCTTTCTTT. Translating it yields CAWVAGTGWTEAFF.

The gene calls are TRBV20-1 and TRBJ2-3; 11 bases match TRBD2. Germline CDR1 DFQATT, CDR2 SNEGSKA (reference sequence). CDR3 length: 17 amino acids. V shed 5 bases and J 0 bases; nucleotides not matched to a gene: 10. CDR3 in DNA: TGCAGTGCTCCGGGCCTAGCGGGAGGAGCTAGCACAGATACGCAGTATTTT. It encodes CSAPGLAGGASTDTQYF.

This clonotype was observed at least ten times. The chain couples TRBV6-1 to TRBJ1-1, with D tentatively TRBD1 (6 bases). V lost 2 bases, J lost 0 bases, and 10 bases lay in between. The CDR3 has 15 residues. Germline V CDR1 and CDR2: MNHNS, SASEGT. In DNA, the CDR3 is TGTGCCAGCAGTGAACCGGGACACGTGAACACTGAAGCTTTCTTT. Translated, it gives CASSEPGHVNTEAFF.

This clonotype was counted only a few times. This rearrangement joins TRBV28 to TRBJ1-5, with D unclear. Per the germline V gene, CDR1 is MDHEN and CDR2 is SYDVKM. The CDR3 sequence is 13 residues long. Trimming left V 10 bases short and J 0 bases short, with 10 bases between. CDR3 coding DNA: TGTGCCACCACCCTATATAGCAATCAGCCCCAGCATTTT. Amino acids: CATTLYSNQPQHF.

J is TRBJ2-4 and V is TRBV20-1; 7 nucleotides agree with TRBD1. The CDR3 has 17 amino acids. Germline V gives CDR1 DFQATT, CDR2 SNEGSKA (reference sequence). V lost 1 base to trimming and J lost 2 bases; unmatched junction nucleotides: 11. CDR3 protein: CSARGYEGARSKNIQYF. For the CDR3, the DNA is TGCAGTGCTAGAGGATACGAGGGGGCGCGGTCCAAAAACATTCAGTACTTC.

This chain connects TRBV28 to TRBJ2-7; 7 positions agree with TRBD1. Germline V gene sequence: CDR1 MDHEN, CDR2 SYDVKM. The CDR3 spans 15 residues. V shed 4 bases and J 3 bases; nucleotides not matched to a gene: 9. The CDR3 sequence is CASSSYRQGGYEQYF. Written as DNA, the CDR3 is TGTGCCAGCAGTTCCTACCGACAGGGTGGCTACGAGCAGTACTTC.

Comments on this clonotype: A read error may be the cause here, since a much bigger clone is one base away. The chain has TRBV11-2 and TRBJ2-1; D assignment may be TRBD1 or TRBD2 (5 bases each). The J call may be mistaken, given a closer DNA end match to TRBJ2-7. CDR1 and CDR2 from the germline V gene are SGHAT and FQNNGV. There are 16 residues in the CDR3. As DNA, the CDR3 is TGTGCCAGCAGCTTAGCGATTGCAGGGAGCTACAATGAGCAGTACTTC. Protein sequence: CASSLAIAGSYNEQYF.

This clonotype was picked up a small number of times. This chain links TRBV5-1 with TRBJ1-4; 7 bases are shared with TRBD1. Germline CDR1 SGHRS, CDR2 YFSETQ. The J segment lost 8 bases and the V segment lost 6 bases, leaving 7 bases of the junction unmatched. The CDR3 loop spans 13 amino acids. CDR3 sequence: CASNNRGIEKLFF. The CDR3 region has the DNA TGCGCCAGCAATAACAGGGGAATCGAAAAACTGTTTTTT.

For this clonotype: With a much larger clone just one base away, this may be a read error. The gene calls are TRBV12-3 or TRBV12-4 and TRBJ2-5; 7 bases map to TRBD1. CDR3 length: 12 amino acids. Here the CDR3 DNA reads TGTGTCAGCAGGCCAGGGGGAGAGACCCAGTACTTC. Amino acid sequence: CVSRPGGETQYF.

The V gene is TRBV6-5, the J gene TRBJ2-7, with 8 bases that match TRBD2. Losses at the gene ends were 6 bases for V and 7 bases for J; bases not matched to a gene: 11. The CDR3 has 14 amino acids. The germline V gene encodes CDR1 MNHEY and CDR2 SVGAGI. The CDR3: CASRIAGPLNEQYF. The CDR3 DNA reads TGTGCCAGCAGAATAGCGGGGCCCCTCAATGAGCAGTACTTC.

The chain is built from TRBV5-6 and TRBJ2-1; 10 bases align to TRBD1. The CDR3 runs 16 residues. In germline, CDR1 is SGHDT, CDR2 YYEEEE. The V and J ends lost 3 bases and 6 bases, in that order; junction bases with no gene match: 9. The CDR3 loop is CASSYYGTGACNEQFF. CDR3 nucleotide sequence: TGTGCCAGCAGCTACTACGGGACAGGGGCCTGCAATGAGCAGTTCTTC.

CDR3 loop: CASSSYLQADHEQYF. The CDR3 DNA follows: TGTGCCAGCAGCTCTTATCTTCAGGCGGACCACGAGCAGTACTTC. V gene TRBV7-2 combines with J gene TRBJ2-5; no clear D gene. The J call may not be correct, given that the DNA end is closer to TRBJ2-7. The CDR3 has 15 residues. Germline CDR1 is SGHTA and CDR2 is FQGNSA.